Following are 5 T cell receptor beta chains from one sample sequenced in a study of blood T cell repertoires in COVID-19 (dated by TCRdb to 2020 to 2021). Library preparation used the immunoSEQ multiplex PCR assay. Imported from immuneACCESS, the table was reduced by TCRdb to in-frame sequences with V and J called. These copies leave out some clones; in studies compared against another copy, an unresolved V gene accounts for under half, and the cause of the remainder is not known. Within this sample are about 82,000 clones, with around 82% of them counted one time only. About 17% of the sample goes to the ten largest clones. Sequencing was performed on peripheral blood. The receptors derive from an older woman with acute or convalescent COVID-19.

V usage is TRBV12-3 or TRBV12-4 and J usage is TRBJ1-1, with 8 positions matching TRBD1. This CDR3 is built from 13 residues. With 6 bases clipped from V and 4 bases from J, the junction kept 4 bases outside the gene matches. The CDR3 spells CASSRDRPTEAFF. CDR3 coding DNA: TGTGCCAGCAGCCGGGACAGGCCCACTGAAGCTTTCTTT.

This chain uses TRBV29-1 with TRBJ2-1, with 8 bases that match TRBD1. This CDR3 contains 14 residues. Germline V CDR1 and CDR2: SQVTM, ANQGSEA. Losses at the gene ends were 5 bases for V and 0 bases for J; bases not matched to a gene: 3. The CDR3 DNA is TGCAGCGTTCTCACAGGGGGCTCCTACAATGAGCAGTTCTTC. It encodes CSVLTGGSYNEQFF.

The rearrangement joins TRBV23-1 to TRBJ2-5; 7 bases map to TRBD1. TRBV23-1 is reported as an ORF; its role is uncertain. The V gene end was trimmed by 6 bases and the J gene end by 2 bases; junction bases not matched to a gene: 6. This CDR3 spans 14 amino acids. The CDR3 loop reads CASSRQTGQETQYF. CDR3 bases: TGCGCCAGCAGCCGGCAGACAGGGCAAGAGACCCAGTACTTC.

The rearrangement joins TRBV27 to TRBJ1-2; weak D call: TRBD1 (6 bases). The germline gives CDR1 MNHEY, CDR2 SMNVEV (reference sequence). The V end lost 8 bases, the J end lost 0 bases, and 13 bases lay between the germline ends. There are 14 residues in the CDR3. The CDR3: CASRPGEANYGYTF. The CDR3 DNA sequence: TGTGCCAGCCGCCCAGGGGAAGCTAACTATGGCTACACCTTC.

This chain joins TRBV19 and TRBJ1-5, with 11 bases matching TRBD1. Germline V CDR1 and CDR2: LNHDA, SQIVND (reference sequence). Trimming removed 10 bases from V and 0 bases from J; junction bases left unmatched: 8. The CDR3 is made up of 16 amino acids. This CDR3 reads CATRDRGSYSNQPQHF. The CDR3 bases are TGTGCCACGAGGGACAGGGGGTCCTATAGCAATCAGCCCCAGCATTTT.